This T cell receptor beta chain emerged from a study of shared clonotypes between healthy human individuals. Study-wide results and caveats: The researchers took only blood, and tissue repertoires probably look different.

Only one count was recorded for this clone. Antigen unknown. As handled by the study authors: Filtering of immunoSEQ junctional sequences could not match full-length read filtering. The repertoire was sequenced with immunoSEQ multiplex PCR; TCRdb's copy has only in-frame clones and lacks some. V and J calls and clone size follow that table, whereas D and trimming were derived from the DNA. The sample yields roughly 300,000 clones, around 67% seen once. The V and J ends lost 0 bases and 6 bases respectively, with 6 bases between them. The CDR3 length is 13 residues. CDR1 is MNHNS, CDR2 SASEGT, per germline.

The sample taken for sequencing was memory CD4+ T cells sorted from blood. Subset described: CD45RA-negative fraction. The receptor's source is a man aged 25 to 45 in good health. This chain uses TRBV6-1 with TRBJ2-1; D unclear. The CDR3 loop is CASSEAYLNEQFF. DNA for the CDR3: TGTGCCAGCAGTGAAGCGTACCTCAATGAGCAGTTCTTC.